The 26 T cell receptor beta chains below were found in one sample sequenced in a study of T cell responses to AZD1222 COVID-19 vaccine (dated by TCRdb to the early 2020s). The time point label, read with the paper, signifies: about 28 days (+/-7) after the second vaccine dose. The library was generated by the immunoSEQ multiplex PCR assay. Imported from immuneACCESS, the table was reduced by TCRdb to in-frame sequences with V and J called. These copies leave out some clones; in studies compared against another copy, an unresolved V gene accounts for under half, and the cause of the remainder is not known. Here the sample has more than 85,000 clones; 80% to 95% occur a single time. The biggest ten clones account for over 2% of the sample. The sample consisted of peripheral blood, taken 28 days after the second AZD1222 dose. The receptors shown here come from an adult who received the AZD1222 COVID-19 vaccine.

The chain couples TRBV7-2 to TRBJ2-5; 12 nucleotides align to TRBD2. V lost 7 bases, J lost 1 base, and 16 bases stayed unmatched. The CDR3 totals 19 residues. Germline-derived CDR1 and CDR2 are SGHTA and FQGNSA. This CDR3 is CASNTRGLRTSGAQETQYF. For the CDR3, the DNA is TGTGCCAGCAACACCCGGGGCCTTAGGACTAGCGGGGCCCAAGAGACCCAGTACTTC.

The J gene is TRBJ1-1, the V gene TRBV3-1 (or the pseudogene TRBV3-2); no firm D call. The CDR3 sequence is 15 residues long. Trimming stripped 2 bases from V and 5 bases from J, with 15 bases between. Germline V gene data show CDR1 as LGHDT and CDR2 as YNNKEL (reference sequence). CDR3 sequence (DNA): TGTGCCAGCAGCCAAACTCACACGGGAGGTACTGAAGCTTTCTTT. Translation gives CASSQTHTGGTEAFF.

The rearrangement links TRBV7-2 to TRBJ1-4; possibly TRBD1 for D (6 bases). In germline, CDR1 is SGHTA, CDR2 FQGNSA. The CDR3 has 17 amino acids. V was clipped by 2 bases and J by 4 bases, with 17 bases between them. The CDR3 loop is CASSLSSRGLVNEKLFF. In DNA, the CDR3 is TGTGCCAGCAGCTTATCATCTAGGGGGTTGGTTAATGAAAAACTGTTTTTT.

The chain employs TRBV7-8 and TRBJ2-3, with D uncertain. Germline values: CDR1 SGHVS, CDR2 FQNEAQ. V was pared by 5 bases and J by 5 bases, with 5 bases between. There are 11 residues in the CDR3. The DNA of the CDR3 is TGTGCCAGCAGCCCCGTAGATACGCAGTATTTT. This encodes CASSPVDTQYF.

This chain connects TRBV7-9 to TRBJ1-2; D might be TRBD1 (5 bases). V lost 1 base and J 7 bases, leaving 13 bases between the germline ends. The CDR3 is made up of 14 amino acids. Germline loops: CDR1 SEHNR, CDR2 FQNEAQ (reference sequence). CDR3 sequence (DNA): TGTGCCAGCAGCTTAGAAGCCGGGGGATCTGGCTACACCTTC. The encoded protein is CASSLEAGGSGYTF.

The genes are TRBV6-5 and TRBJ1-2; no reliable D call. The germline V gene has CDR1 MNHEY and CDR2 SVGAGI. V lost 7 bases to trimming and J lost 2 bases, with 17 bases between them. The CDR3 length is 15 residues. The CDR3 here is CASKYPRTGNYGYTF. The CDR3 DNA follows: TGTGCCAGCAAATACCCCCGGACGGGGAACTATGGCTACACCTTC.

The chain combines TRBV2 with TRBJ2-5, with TRBD2 identical over 12 bases. Per the germline V gene, CDR1 is SNHLY and CDR2 is FYNNEI. Trimming cost V 5 bases and J 6 bases; bases outside gene matches: 7. The CDR3 consists of 15 residues. The CDR3 sequence: CASSSSGGAWKTQYF. In DNA, the CDR3 is TGTGCCAGCAGTTCTAGCGGGGGGGCCTGGAAGACCCAGTACTTC.

CDR3 in DNA: TGTGCCAGCAGCTTAGATTACGAGGAAGAGACCCAGTACTTC. This codes for CASSLDYEEETQYF. The rearrangement uses TRBV7-2 and TRBJ2-5; D is ambiguous. Per the germline V gene, CDR1 is SGHTA and CDR2 is FQGNSA. Deletions cut 1 base from V and 3 bases from J, with 9 bases between. This CDR3 has 14 amino acids.

V gene TRBV19 combines with J gene TRBJ2-7, with 7 bases aligning to TRBD1. V shed 3 bases, J shed 3 bases, and the junction held 8 bases outside the gene matches. CDR3 length equals 15 residues. Germline loops: CDR1 LNHDA, CDR2 SQIVND (reference sequence). The CDR3 DNA reads TGTGCCAGTAGTATTTTCCGGGACAGATTCTACGAGCAGTACTTC. As protein: CASSIFRDRFYEQYF.

The V gene is TRBV19, the J gene TRBJ2-3; D possibly corresponds to TRBD2 (6 bases). Between the trimmed V and J ends, which lost 1 base and 0 bases, there was a span of 14 bases. CDR3 length equals 17 residues. Germline lookup yields CDR1 LNHDA and CDR2 SQIVND (reference sequence). The CDR3 loop reads CASSIGRGADSTDTQYF. The CDR3 nucleotides read TGTGCCAGTAGTATAGGGAGGGGAGCGGATAGCACAGATACGCAGTATTTT.

V and J are TRBV29-1 and TRBJ2-3; 8 bases agree with TRBD1. The germline V gene has CDR1 SQVTM and CDR2 ANQGSEA. The CDR3 runs 13 residues. Trimming removed 7 bases from V and 2 bases from J; junction bases left unmatched: 5. The CDR3: CSGGDRNTDTQYF. The DNA of the CDR3 is TGCAGCGGGGGGGACAGGAACACAGATACGCAGTATTTT.

The chain combines TRBV6-2 or TRBV6-3 with TRBJ2-3; 12 bases line up with TRBD2. Per germline, CDR1 MNHEY and CDR2 SVGEGT. The CDR3 runs 17 residues. The ends lost 6 bases at V and 3 bases at J; junction bases unmatched: 10. The CDR3 loop is CASSRLGLAGLTDTQYF. The CDR3 DNA sequence: TGTGCCAGCAGCCGACTCGGACTAGCGGGACTAACAGATACGCAGTATTTT.

The J gene is TRBJ1-2, the V gene TRBV5-4; D uncertain. Trimming pared 0 bases from V and 2 bases from J, leaving 11 bases between. Germline CDR1 SGHNT, CDR2 YYREEE (reference sequence). The CDR3 sequence is 15 residues long. This CDR3 reads CASSLASRGNYGYTF. CDR3 coding DNA: TGTGCCAGCAGCTTGGCGAGCCGGGGAAACTATGGCTACACCTTC.

The J gene is TRBJ2-7, the V gene TRBV10-3; D perhaps matches TRBD1 (6 bases). The germline V and J ends were trimmed by 4 bases and 2 bases, with 12 bases remaining between them. Germline values: CDR1 ENHRY, CDR2 SYGVKD. The CDR3 spans 14 residues. CDR3 sequence (DNA): TGTGCCATCAGTGCTACTGGACAGACCTACGAGCAGTACTTC. Translating gives CAISATGQTYEQYF.

This clone was found once. The rearrangement links TRBV10-2 to TRBJ1-1; a possible D gene is TRBD1 (5 bases). Germline-derived CDR1 and CDR2 are WSHSY and SAAADI. The CDR3 is 12 amino acids. V shed 7 bases and J shed 1 base, with 7 bases lying between them. Here the CDR3 DNA reads TGCGCCAGCATAAGGGGGAACACTGAAGCTTTCTTT. This encodes CASIRGNTEAFF.

V and J are TRBV18 and TRBJ2-1, with D uncertain. In germline, CDR1 is KGHSH, CDR2 LQKENI. The V gene lost 0 bases and the J gene lost 3 bases, with 12 bases spanning the gap. There are 16 residues in the CDR3. This CDR3 reads CASSPPDPGDYNEQFF. The CDR3, as DNA: TGTGCCAGCTCACCACCGGATCCCGGTGACTACAATGAGCAGTTCTTC.

This chain links TRBV5-1 with TRBJ1-4, with a weak D call TRBD1 (5 bases). From germline, CDR1 is SGHRS and CDR2 YFSETQ. The length of the CDR3 is 14 residues. V lost 1 base and J lost 5, with 9 bases in between. The CDR3 spells CASSLRTLNEKLFF. CDR3 sequence (DNA): TGCGCCAGCAGCTTGAGGACACTAAATGAAAAACTGTTTTTT.

The chain couples TRBV5-4 to TRBJ1-2; D ambiguous. The CDR3 spans 12 residues. Trimming removed 4 bases from V and 7 bases from J, with 11 bases in between. Per the germline V gene, CDR1 is SGHNT and CDR2 is YYREEE (reference sequence). The DNA of the CDR3 is TGTGCCAGCAGCCCCAATCGAGGTGGCTACACCTTC. Amino acid sequence: CASSPNRGGYTF.

The chain carries TRBV3-1 (or the pseudogene TRBV3-2) and TRBJ2-1, with a weak D call TRBD1 (6 bases). From germline, CDR1 is LGHDT and CDR2 YNNKEL (reference sequence). This CDR3 is built from 16 residues. V lost 0 bases, J lost 4 bases, and 13 bases lay in between. The CDR3 sequence: CASSQERDRRYNEQFF. CDR3 sequence (DNA): TGTGCCAGCAGCCAAGAGCGAGACAGGCGTTACAATGAGCAGTTCTTC.

The chain combines TRBV19 with TRBJ2-7; 9 bases fit TRBD1. The V segment lost 5 bases and the J segment 1 base; nucleotides outside the gene matches: 6. CDR3 length: 15 amino acids. The germline V gene has CDR1 LNHDA and CDR2 SQIVND (reference sequence). The CDR3 region has the DNA TGTGCCAGTAGTTTTGGGACAGGGACTTCCTACGAGCAGTACTTC. This gives the protein CASSFGTGTSYEQYF.

This chain uses TRBV11-2 with TRBJ1-4, with D uncertain. Trimming took 5 bases from V and 3 from J, leaving 13 bases between them. Germline CDR1 reads SGHAT; CDR2 reads FQNNGV. The CDR3 consists of 15 residues. Here the CDR3 reads CASSPNRGSNEKLFF. The DNA for the CDR3 is TGTGCCAGCAGCCCCAATCGGGGTTCTAATGAAAAACTGTTTTTT.

This chain uses TRBV2 with TRBJ1-3; tentative D call: TRBD1 (5 bases). Germline assignment: CDR1 SNHLY and CDR2 FYNNEI. The germline V and J ends were trimmed by 0 bases and 4 bases, with 10 bases remaining between them. This CDR3 spans 15 amino acids. The CDR3: CASSEARGTGNTIYF. The CDR3 coding sequence is TGTGCCAGCAGTGAAGCGCGGGGGACGGGAAACACCATATATTTT.

The chain has TRBV7-2 and TRBJ1-1; tentative D call: TRBD1 (6 bases). Germline-derived CDR1 and CDR2 are SGHTA and FQGNSA. The CDR3 runs 13 residues. Trimming removed 3 bases from V and 3 bases from J, with 8 bases in between. CDR3 DNA sequence: TGTGCCAGCAGCTTGGACAGAGACACTGAAGCTTTCTTT. Protein product: CASSLDRDTEAFF.

This clone came up a few times. This sequence joins TRBV19 and TRBJ1-2; D uncertain. Trimming took 7 bases from V and 3 from J, leaving 9 bases between them. The CDR3 length is 12 residues. Germline V gene lookup returns CDR1 LNHDA and CDR2 SQIVND (reference sequence). The CDR3 loop reads CASTPDYYGYTF. The CDR3 DNA is TGTGCCAGTACACCGGACTACTATGGCTACACCTTC.

V and J are TRBV11-2 and TRBJ2-7; maybe TRBD2 (6 bases). Trimming took 4 bases from V and 3 from J, leaving 10 bases between them. The germline CDR1 and CDR2 sequences are SGHAT and FQNNGV. CDR3 length equals 13 residues. The CDR3 DNA sequence: TGTGCCAGCAGCTCGGGGGAGTACTACGAGCAGTACTTC. Residues: CASSSGEYYEQYF.

The rearrangement links TRBV5-1 to TRBJ1-5; D is unclear. The V gene lost 2 bases and the J gene lost 4 bases, with 10 bases spanning the gap. CDR1 SGHRS and CDR2 YFSETQ come from the germline V gene. The CDR3 is 14 residues long. The CDR3, as DNA: TGCGCCAGCAGCTTCGGCAGCCAGAATCAGCCCCAGCATTTT. As protein: CASSFGSQNQPQHF.